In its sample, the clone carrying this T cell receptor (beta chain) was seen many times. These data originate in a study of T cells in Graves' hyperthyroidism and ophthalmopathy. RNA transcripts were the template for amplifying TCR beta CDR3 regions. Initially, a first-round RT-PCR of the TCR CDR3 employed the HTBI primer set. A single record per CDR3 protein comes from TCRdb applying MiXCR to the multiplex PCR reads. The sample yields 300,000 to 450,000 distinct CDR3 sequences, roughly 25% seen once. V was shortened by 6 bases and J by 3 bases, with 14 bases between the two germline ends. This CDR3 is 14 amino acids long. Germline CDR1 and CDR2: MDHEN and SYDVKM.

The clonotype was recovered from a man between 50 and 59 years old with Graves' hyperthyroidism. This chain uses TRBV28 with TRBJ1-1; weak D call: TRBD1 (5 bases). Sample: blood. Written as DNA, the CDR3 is TGTGCCAGCAGCCTGGAGGGGTGGGACACTGAAGCTTTCTTT. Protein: CASSLEGWDTEAFF.